This is a list of T cell receptor beta chains from one sample in a study of cytomegalovirus exposure and HLA in healthy donors. Repertoires were generated with immunoSEQ multiplex PCR, while TCRdb's copy carries only in-frame clones and drops some. Of 110,000 to 150,000 clones listed, about 94% are singletons. Specimen: PBMCs. The receptors come from a man younger than 35 in good health and CMV-seropositive. CDR3s include the opening cysteine and the closing phenylalanine or tryptophan. Fields, in order: CDR3 length, D gene, V gene, clone size, J gene, CDR3 protein, CDR3 DNA. D genes are given only for firm matches. The size entry is marked missing in some rows and otherwise reads once, few, many or a size class.

17	.	TRBV4-2	.	TRBJ2-7	CASSQDVNGRGVYEQYF	TGTGCCAGCAGCCAAGATGTGAACGGCAGGGGAGTCTACGAGCAGTACTTC
16	TRBD1	TRBV4-2	.	TRBJ1-4	CASSQEGFMDRGLMFF	TGTGCCAGCAGCCAAGAAGGGTTTATGGACAGGGGACTTATGTTTTTT
16	TRBD2	TRBV13	.	TRBJ2-7	CASSLRSGRDSYEQYF	TGTGCCAGCAGCTTACGAAGCGGGAGGGACTCCTACGAGCAGTACTTC
16	TRBD2	TRBV9	.	TRBJ2-5	CASSVPTSGLQETQYF	TGTGCCAGCAGCGTACCGACTAGCGGGTTGCAAGAGACCCAGTACTTC
16	TRBD2	TRBV11-1	.	TRBJ2-7	CASSLGGGRTFYEQYF	TGTGCCAGCAGCTTAGGCGGCGGGAGAACATTTTACGAGCAGTACTTC
12	.	TRBV29-1	.	TRBJ1-1	CSGIEGDTEAFF	TGCAGCGGTATAGAGGGGGACACTGAAGCTTTCTTT
18	TRBD2	TRBV5-1	.	TRBJ2-5	CASSFNDLAVPNQETQYF	TGCGCCAGCAGCTTTAATGACCTAGCGGTTCCAAACCAAGAGACCCAGTACTTC
14	TRBD2	TRBV18	.	TRBJ2-1	CASERREVYNEQFF	TGTGCTAGTGAGAGGCGGGAGGTCTACAATGAGCAGTTCTTC
13	.	TRBV5-1	few	TRBJ2-7	CASSLAAVYEQYF	TGCGCCAGCAGCTTGGCCGCAGTCTACGAGCAGTACTTC
16	.	TRBV7-2	once	TRBJ1-3	CASSLAQVYSGNTIYF	TGTGCCAGCAGCTTAGCGCAGGTCTACTCTGGAAACACCATATATTTT
17	TRBD2	TRBV7-3	once	TRBJ2-1	CASSPHGTSGAWREQFF	TGTGCCAGCAGCCCCCACGGGACTAGCGGCGCATGGCGTGAGCAGTTCTTC
12	TRBD1	TRBV19	.	TRBJ1-1	CASSSRGTEAFF	TGTGCCAGTAGTAGCAGGGGGACTGAAGCTTTCTTT
13	TRBD1	TRBV11-3	.	TRBJ2-7	CASSSGQGDEQYF	TGTGCCAGCAGCTCGGGACAGGGTGACGAGCAGTACTTC
19	TRBD2	TRBV27	.	TRBJ2-3	CASSFYPRPASGSTDTQYF	TGTGCCAGCAGTTTCTACCCCCGGCCGGCTAGCGGGAGCACAGATACGCAGTATTTT
16	.	TRBV30	once	TRBJ1-5	CAWSVRSSTLGQPQHF	TGTGCCTGGAGTGTACGGTCGTCGACTCTTGGTCAGCCCCAGCATTTT
16	.	TRBV27	.	TRBJ2-7	CASSLAGIDHSYEQYF	TGTGCCAGCAGTTTAGCAGGGATCGACCATTCCTACGAGCAGTACTTC
17	TRBD2	TRBV27	.	TRBJ2-5	CASSFVRDYTWGETQYF	TGTGCCAGCAGTTTCGTCCGGGACTACACATGGGGGGAGACCCAGTACTTC